The 11 T cell receptor beta chains listed next were all sequenced from one sample in a study of T cells after yellow fever vaccination. TCRdb processed the 5' RACE reads anew with MiXCR; each CDR3 protein has one entry. Of 300,000 to 400,000 distinct CDR3 sequences listed, about 7.8% are singletons. The source material was PBMCs, sampled roughly seven weeks after the first yellow fever vaccination. The receptors were gathered from a man aged 18 to 35 who received the YFV17D yellow fever vaccine.

In its sample, this clonotype was seen a few times. The chain employs TRBV7-8 and TRBJ2-3; 10 nucleotides line up with TRBD2. V lost 5 bases and J lost 2; bases outside the gene matches: 7. Germline loops: CDR1 SGHVS, CDR2 FQNEAQ. The CDR3 length is 16 residues. As DNA, the CDR3 is TGTGCCAGCAGCCTCCTAGCGGGGGCTTCCACAGATACGCAGTATTTT. Its protein is CASSLLAGASTDTQYF.

In this sample, this clonotype turned up a few times. The rearrangement joins TRBV6-2 or TRBV6-3 to TRBJ1-5, with a possible D match to TRBD1 (6 bases). This CDR3 has 15 residues. Germline V gene lookup returns CDR1 MNHEY and CDR2 SVGEGT. The germline V and J ends were trimmed by 6 bases and 3 bases, with 15 bases remaining between them. CDR3 DNA sequence: TGTGCCAGCAGACCTGGACAGTTATACAATCAGCCCCAGCATTTT. Its protein product is CASRPGQLYNQPQHF.

This clonotype was picked up a small number of times. The V gene is TRBV20-1, the J gene TRBJ2-5; TRBD1 agrees at 8 bases. This CDR3 has 13 residues. Trimming removed 4 bases from V and 2 bases from J; junction bases left unmatched: 3. In germline, CDR1 is DFQATT, CDR2 SNEGSKA (reference sequence). The CDR3 nucleotides are TGCAGTGCTATTGACAGGGGACAAGAGACCCAGTACTTC. Translated: CSAIDRGQETQYF.

In its sample, this clonotype was seen a few times. The chain uses TRBV4-1 and TRBJ1-1; TRBD1 might be the D (5 bases). There are 15 residues in the CDR3. CDR1 is MGHRA and CDR2 is YSYEKL in the germline V gene. V was clipped by 5 bases and J by 4 bases, with 17 bases between them. CDR3 DNA sequence: TGCGCCAGCAGCTTCCCAGGGATCTCGGCCACTGAAGCTTTCTTT. This sequence encodes CASSFPGISATEAFF.

This clonotype appeared many times. This chain uses TRBV6-1 with TRBJ2-1; D may be TRBD2 (6 bases). Germline V gene sequence: CDR1 MNHNS, CDR2 SASEGT. The CDR3 has 15 amino acids. Trimming left V 7 bases short and J 8 bases short, with 21 bases between. CDR3 sequence: CASNSRGLTWHEQFF. The CDR3 DNA sequence: TGTGCCAGCAACTCCCGGGGACTGACATGGCATGAGCAGTTCTTC.

This clonotype was seen a handful of times. The chain carries TRBV11-2 and TRBJ2-1; D is possibly TRBD2 (6 bases). Per germline, CDR1 SGHAT and CDR2 FQNNGV. Between the trimmed V and J ends, which lost 3 bases and 4 bases, there was a span of 10 bases. The CDR3 is 14 residues long. The CDR3 sequence: CASSFRAGYNEQFF. The CDR3 DNA follows: TGTGCCAGCAGCTTCCGGGCGGGGTACAATGAGCAGTTCTTC.

The chain recombines TRBV5-1 with TRBJ1-2; possibly TRBD1 for D (5 bases). This CDR3 region has 16 residues. CDR1 is SGHRS and CDR2 is YFSETQ in the germline V gene. V lost 3 bases and J lost 4, with 19 bases in between. The CDR3 loop reads CASSSYLGGDGYGYTF. The CDR3, as DNA: TGCGCCAGCAGCTCGTACCTCGGAGGGGACGGCTATGGCTACACCTTC.

This clonotype was seen repeatedly, ten times or more. This chain links TRBV6-1 with TRBJ1-5; tentative D call: TRBD1 (5 bases). V lost 3 bases to trimming and J lost 2 bases, with 11 bases between them. CDR3 size: 15 residues. CDR1 is MNHNS and CDR2 is SASEGT in the germline V gene. CDR3 loop: CASSDGEGGNQPQHF. DNA of the CDR3: TGTGCCAGCAGTGATGGGGAAGGGGGCAATCAGCCCCAGCATTTT.

This rearrangement joins TRBV30 to TRBJ1-1; no reliable D call. With 5 bases removed from V and 1 base from J, the gap between germline ends came to 5 bases. Germline V CDR1 and CDR2: GTSNPN, SVGIG (reference sequence). The CDR3 has 11 amino acids. The CDR3 nucleotides read TGTGCCTGGGAGGCGAACACTGAAGCTTTCTTT. It encodes CAWEANTEAFF. The variable domain in full, completed from reference TRBV30 and TRBJ1-1, reads SQTIHQWPATLVQPVGSPLSLECTVEGTSNPNLYWYRQAAGRGLQLLFYSVGIGQISSEVPQNLSASRPQDRQFILSSKKLLLSDSGFYLCAWEANTEAFFGQGTRLTVV.

This clonotype has more than one count but fewer than ten. The CDR3 sequence is CSVGPGLHTDTQYF. In DNA, the CDR3 is TGCAGCGTTGGCCCGGGCTTACACACAGATACGCAGTATTTT. V is TRBV29-1 and J is TRBJ2-3, with no clear D. The CDR3 consists of 14 residues. From germline, CDR1 is SQVTM and CDR2 ANQGSEA. V was shortened by 4 bases and J by 2 bases, with 13 bases between the two germline ends.

This rearrangement joins TRBV5-1 to TRBJ2-1, with D uncertain. Trimming shortened V by 2 bases and J by 10 bases, and 7 bases separated the two germline ends. The CDR3 loop spans 11 amino acids. CDR1 SGHRS and CDR2 YFSETQ come from the germline V gene. In nucleotides, the CDR3 is TGCGCCAGCAGCTTTGCCGGGGAGCAGTTCTTC. Its translation is CASSFAGEQFF. The entire variable domain, with the rest obtained from reference TRBV5-1 and TRBJ2-1, is as follows: KAGVTQTPRYLIKTRGQQVTLSCSPISGHRSVSWYQQTPGQGLQFLFEYFSETQRNKGNFPGRFSGRQFSNSRSEMNVSTLELGDSALYLCASSFAGEQFFGPGTRLTVL.